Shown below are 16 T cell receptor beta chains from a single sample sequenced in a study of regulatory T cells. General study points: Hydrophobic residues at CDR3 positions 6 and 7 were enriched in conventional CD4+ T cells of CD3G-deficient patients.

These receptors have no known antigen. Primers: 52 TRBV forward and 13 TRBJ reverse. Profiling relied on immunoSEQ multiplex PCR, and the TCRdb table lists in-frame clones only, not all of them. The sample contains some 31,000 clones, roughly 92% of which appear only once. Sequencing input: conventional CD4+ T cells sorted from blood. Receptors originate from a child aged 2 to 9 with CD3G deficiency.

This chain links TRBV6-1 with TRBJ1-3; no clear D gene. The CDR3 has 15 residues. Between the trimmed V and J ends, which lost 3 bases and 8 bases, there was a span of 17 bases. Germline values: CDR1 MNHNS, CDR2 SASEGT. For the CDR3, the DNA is TGTGCCAGCAGTGAGTCTTTGGCATCCCGAGACACCATATATTTT. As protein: CASSESLASRDTIYF.

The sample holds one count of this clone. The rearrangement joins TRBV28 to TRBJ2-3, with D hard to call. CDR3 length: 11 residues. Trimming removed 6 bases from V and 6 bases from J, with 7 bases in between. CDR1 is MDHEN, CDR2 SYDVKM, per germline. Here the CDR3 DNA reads TGTGCCAGCAGGTTGGGGGATACGCAGTATTTT. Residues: CASRLGDTQYF.

CDR3 loop: CASSDFKVKQYF. The CDR3 DNA reads as TGCGCCAGCAGTGATTTTAAAGTCAAGCAGTACTTC. The chain is built from TRBV10-2 and TRBJ2-7; D unresolved. Germline CDR1 and CDR2: WSHSY and SAAADI. The CDR3 totals 12 residues. Trimming pared 3 bases from V and 8 bases from J, leaving 11 bases between.

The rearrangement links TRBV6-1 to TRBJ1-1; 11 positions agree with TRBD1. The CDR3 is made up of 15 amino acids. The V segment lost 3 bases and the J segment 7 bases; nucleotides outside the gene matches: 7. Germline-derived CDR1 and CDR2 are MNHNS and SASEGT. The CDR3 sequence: CASSEPGQGAGEAFF. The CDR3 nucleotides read TGTGCCAGCAGTGAGCCTGGACAGGGGGCAGGTGAAGCTTTCTTT.

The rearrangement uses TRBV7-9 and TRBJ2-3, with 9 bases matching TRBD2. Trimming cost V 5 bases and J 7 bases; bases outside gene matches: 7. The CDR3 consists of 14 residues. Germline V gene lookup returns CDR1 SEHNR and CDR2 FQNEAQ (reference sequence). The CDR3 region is CASSGAGGPHTQYF. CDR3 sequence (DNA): TGTGCCAGCAGCGGGGCGGGAGGGCCACATACGCAGTATTTT.

CDR3 sequence reads: CATASGSTDTQYF. CDR3 DNA sequence: TGTGCCACCGCTAGCGGTAGCACAGATACGCAGTATTTT. V and J are TRBV10-3 and TRBJ2-3; 7 bases are a match to TRBD2. The V gene end was trimmed by 10 bases and the J gene end by 0 bases; junction bases not matched to a gene: 4. The CDR3 totals 13 residues. Germline V gene sequence: CDR1 ENHRY, CDR2 SYGVKD.

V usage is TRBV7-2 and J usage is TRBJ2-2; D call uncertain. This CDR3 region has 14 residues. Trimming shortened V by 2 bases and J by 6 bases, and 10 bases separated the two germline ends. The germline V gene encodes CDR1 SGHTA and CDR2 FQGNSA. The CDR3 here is CASSLTVSSGELFF. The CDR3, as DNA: TGTGCCAGCAGCTTAACCGTTTCTTCCGGGGAGCTGTTTTTT.

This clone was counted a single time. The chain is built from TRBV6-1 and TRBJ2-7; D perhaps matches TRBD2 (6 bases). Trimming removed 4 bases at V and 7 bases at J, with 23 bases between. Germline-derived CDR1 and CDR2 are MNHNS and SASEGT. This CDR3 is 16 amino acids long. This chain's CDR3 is CASSGLGTGAGGEQYF. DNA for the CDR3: TGTGCCAGCAGTGGTTTAGGGACCGGCGCCGGAGGGGAGCAGTACTTC.

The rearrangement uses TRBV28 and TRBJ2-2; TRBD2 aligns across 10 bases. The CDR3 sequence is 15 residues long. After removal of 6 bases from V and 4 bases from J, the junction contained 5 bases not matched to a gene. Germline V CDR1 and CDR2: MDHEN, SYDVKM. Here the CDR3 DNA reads TGTGCCAGCAGGGATAGCGGGAGGCGCACCGGGGAGCTGTTTTTT. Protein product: CASRDSGRRTGELFF.

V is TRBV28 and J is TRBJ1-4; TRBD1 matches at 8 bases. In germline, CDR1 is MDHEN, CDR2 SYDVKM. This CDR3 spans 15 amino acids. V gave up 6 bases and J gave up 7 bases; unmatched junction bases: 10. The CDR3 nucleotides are TGTGCCAGCAGACAATCAGGGGGCGAGGGTGAAAAACTGTTTTTT. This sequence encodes CASRQSGGEGEKLFF.

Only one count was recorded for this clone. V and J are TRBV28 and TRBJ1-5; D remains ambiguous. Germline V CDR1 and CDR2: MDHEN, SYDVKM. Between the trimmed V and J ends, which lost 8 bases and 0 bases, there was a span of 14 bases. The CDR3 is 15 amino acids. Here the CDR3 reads CASWSVIHSNQPQHF. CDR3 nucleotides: TGTGCCAGCTGGTCGGTAATTCATAGCAATCAGCCCCAGCATTTT.

The CDR3 reads CASSWGGQLGEQYF. The CDR3 coding sequence is TGCGCCAGCAGCTGGGGGGGACAGCTCGGCGAGCAGTACTTC. The V call is TRBV5-1, the J call TRBJ2-7, with D perhaps given as TRBD1 or TRBD2 (7 bases each). CDR3 size: 14 residues. Trimming removed 3 bases at V and 6 bases at J, with 16 bases between. In germline, CDR1 is SGHRS, CDR2 YFSETQ.

The CDR3 region has the DNA TGTGCCAGCAGTACCCCGGGGCAGGGTGCGGCCAAAAACATTCAGTACTTC. The encoded protein is CASSTPGQGAAKNIQYF. The J gene is TRBJ2-4, the V gene TRBV28; either TRBD1 or TRBD2 may supply D (5 bases each). Germline CDR1 MDHEN, CDR2 SYDVKM. The CDR3 has 17 residues. The germline V and J ends were trimmed by 5 bases and 1 base, with 18 bases remaining between them.

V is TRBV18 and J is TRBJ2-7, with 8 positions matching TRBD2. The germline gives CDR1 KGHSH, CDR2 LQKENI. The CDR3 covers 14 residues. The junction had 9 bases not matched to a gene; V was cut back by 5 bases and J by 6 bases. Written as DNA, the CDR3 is TGTGCCAGCTCAGCAACGGGACGGGAGGGCGAGCAGTACTTC. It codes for CASSATGREGEQYF.

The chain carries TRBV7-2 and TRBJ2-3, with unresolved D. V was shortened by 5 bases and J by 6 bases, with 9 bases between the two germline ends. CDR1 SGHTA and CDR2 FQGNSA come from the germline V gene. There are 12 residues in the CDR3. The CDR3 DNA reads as TGTGCCAGCAGCGCCTATGGGGATACGCAGTATTTT. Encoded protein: CASSAYGDTQYF.

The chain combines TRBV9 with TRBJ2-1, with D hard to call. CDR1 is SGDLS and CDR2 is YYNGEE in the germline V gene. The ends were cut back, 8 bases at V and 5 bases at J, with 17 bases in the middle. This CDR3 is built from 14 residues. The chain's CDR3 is CASSNFREHNEQFF. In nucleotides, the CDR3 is TGTGCCAGTTCAAATTTCAGAGAGCACAATGAGCAGTTCTTC.